The T cell receptor beta chain under discussion was sequenced for a study of blood T cells in healthy people across ages. A second PCR of 7 to 11 cycles used a sample-barcoded 5' primer and a J-beta primer mix. One entry per CDR3 protein, called by TCRdb with MiXCR from the 5' RACE reads. In the table there are about 680,000 distinct CDR3 sequences, over 45% of which are singletons. Germline CDR1 reads SEHNR; CDR2 reads FQNEAQ (reference sequence). V lost 0 bases, J lost 8 bases, and 13 bases lay in between. The CDR3 contains 15 residues. Notes on this clonotype: Its antigen is as yet unknown. This clone may be a read error of a much larger clone one base away.

Study-level results: Comparison with aged donors showed that long-lived donors had more naive CD4+ cells and higher diversity. Nothing was known about donor CMV status, and this possibly confounded expanded clonotype changes.

The sample was blood. This clonotype originated in a woman in her sixties or seventies in good health. The rearrangement uses TRBV7-9 and TRBJ1-4, with no clear D. The CDR3 sequence: CASSLASSLKEKLFF. The CDR3 bases are TGTGCCAGCAGCTTAGCCTCTAGCCTCAAGGAAAAACTGTTTTTT.